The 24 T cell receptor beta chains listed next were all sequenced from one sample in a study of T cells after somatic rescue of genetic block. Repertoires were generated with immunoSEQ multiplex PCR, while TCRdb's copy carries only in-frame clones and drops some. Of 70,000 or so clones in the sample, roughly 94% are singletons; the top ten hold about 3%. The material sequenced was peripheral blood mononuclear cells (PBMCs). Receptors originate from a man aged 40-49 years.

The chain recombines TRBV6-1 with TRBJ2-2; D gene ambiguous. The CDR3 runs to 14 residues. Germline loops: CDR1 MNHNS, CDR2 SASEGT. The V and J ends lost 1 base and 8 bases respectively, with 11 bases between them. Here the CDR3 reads CASSEVDLSGELFF. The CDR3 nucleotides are TGTGCCAGCAGTGAAGTTGACCTTTCGGGGGAGCTGTTTTTT.

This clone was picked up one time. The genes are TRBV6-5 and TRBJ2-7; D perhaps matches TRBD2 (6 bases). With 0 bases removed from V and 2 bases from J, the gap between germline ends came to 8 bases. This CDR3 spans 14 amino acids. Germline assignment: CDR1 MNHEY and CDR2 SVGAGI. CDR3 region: CASSYSEGTYEQYF. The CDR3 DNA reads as TGTGCCAGCAGTTACTCGGAGGGGACCTACGAGCAGTACTTC.

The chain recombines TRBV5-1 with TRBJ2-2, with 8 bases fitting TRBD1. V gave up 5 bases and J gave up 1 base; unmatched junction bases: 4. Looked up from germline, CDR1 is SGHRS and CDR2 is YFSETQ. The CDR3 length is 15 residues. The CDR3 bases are TGCGCCAGCAGAACCGGGACAGGGAACACCGGGGAGCTGTTTTTT. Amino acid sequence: CASRTGTGNTGELFF.

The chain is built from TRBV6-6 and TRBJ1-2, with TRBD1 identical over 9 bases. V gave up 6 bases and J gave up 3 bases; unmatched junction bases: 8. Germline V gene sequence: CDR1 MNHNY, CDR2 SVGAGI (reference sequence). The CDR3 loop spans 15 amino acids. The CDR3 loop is CASRFSTGGDYGYTF. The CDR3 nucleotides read TGTGCCAGCAGATTTTCAACAGGGGGCGACTATGGCTACACCTTC.

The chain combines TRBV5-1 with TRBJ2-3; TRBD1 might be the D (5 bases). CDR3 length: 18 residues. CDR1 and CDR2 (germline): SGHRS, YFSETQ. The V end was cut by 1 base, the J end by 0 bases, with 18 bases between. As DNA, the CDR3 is TGCGCCAGCAGCTTGTATCCGTCCACAGGCCCTAGCACAGATACGCAGTATTTT. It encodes CASSLYPSTGPSTDTQYF. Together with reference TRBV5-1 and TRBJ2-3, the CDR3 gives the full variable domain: KAGVTQTPRYLIKTRGQQVTLSCSPISGHRSVSWYQQTPGQGLQFLFEYFSETQRNKGNFPGRFSGRQFSNSRSEMNVSTLELGDSALYLCASSLYPSTGPSTDTQYFGPGTRLTVL.

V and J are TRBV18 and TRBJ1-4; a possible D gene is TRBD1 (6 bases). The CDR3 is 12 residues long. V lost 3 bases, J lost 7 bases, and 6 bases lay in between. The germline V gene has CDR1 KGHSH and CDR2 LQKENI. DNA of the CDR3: TGTGCCAGCTCACCGGACAGTGAAAAACTGTTTTTT. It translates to CASSPDSEKLFF.

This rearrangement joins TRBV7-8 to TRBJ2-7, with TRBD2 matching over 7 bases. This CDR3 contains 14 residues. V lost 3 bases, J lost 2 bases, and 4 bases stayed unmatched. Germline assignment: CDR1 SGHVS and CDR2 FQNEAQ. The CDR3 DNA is TGTGCCAGCAGCTTCGCGGGGGTTCCCTACGAGCAGTACTTC. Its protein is CASSFAGVPYEQYF.

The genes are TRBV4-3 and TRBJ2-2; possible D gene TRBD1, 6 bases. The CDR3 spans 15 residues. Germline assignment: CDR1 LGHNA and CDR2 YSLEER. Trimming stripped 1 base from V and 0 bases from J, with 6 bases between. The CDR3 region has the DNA TGCGCCAGCAGCCAAGGACAGGCGAACACCGGGGAGCTGTTTTTT. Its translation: CASSQGQANTGELFF.

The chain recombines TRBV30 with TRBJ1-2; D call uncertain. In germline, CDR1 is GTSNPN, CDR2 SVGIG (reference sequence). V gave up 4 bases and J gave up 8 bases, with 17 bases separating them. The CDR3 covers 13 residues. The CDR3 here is CAWNLIPNAGYTF. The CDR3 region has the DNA TGTGCCTGGAACCTCATACCCAATGCCGGCTACACCTTC.

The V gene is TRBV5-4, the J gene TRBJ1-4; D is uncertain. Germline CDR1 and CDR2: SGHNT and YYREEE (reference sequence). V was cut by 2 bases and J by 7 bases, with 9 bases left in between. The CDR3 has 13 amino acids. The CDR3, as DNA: TGTGCCAGCAGCTTTTTGGTGGGTGAAAAACTGTTTTTT. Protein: CASSFLVGEKLFF.

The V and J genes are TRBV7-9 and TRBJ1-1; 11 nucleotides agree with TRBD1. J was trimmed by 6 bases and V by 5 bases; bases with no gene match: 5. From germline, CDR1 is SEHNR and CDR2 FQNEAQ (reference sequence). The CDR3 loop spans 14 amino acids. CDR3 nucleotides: TGTGCCAGCAGCCCCGGGACAGGGGGACCTGAAGCTTTCTTT. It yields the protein CASSPGTGGPEAFF. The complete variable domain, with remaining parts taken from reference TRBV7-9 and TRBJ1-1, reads DTGVSQNPRHKITKRGQNVTFRCDPISEHNRLYWYRQTLGQGPEFLTYFQNEAQLEKSRLLSDRFSAERPKGSFSTLEIQRTEQGDSAMYLCASSPGTGGPEAFFGQGTRLTVV.

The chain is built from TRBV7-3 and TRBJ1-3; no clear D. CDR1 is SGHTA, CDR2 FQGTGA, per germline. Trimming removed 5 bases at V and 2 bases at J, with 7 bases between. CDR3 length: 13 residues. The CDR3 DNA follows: TGTGCCAGCAGCCTCGCCGCTGGAAACACCATATATTTT. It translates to CASSLAAGNTIYF.

CDR3 in DNA: TGTGCCATCTCGGCGGGGGAAGAAGAGACCCAGTACTTC. Translating gives CAISAGEEETQYF. The chain links TRBV10-3 to TRBJ2-5, with TRBD2 matching over 7 bases. J gave up 3 bases and V 8 bases, and 6 bases lay outside the gene matches. The CDR3 is 13 residues long. The germline CDR1 and CDR2 sequences are ENHRY and SYGVKD.

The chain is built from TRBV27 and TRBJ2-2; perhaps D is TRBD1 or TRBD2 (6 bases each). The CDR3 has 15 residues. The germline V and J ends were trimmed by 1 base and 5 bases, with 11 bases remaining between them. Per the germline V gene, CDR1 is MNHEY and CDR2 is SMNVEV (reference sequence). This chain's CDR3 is CASSLYGGETGELFF. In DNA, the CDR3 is TGTGCCAGCAGTTTATACGGGGGCGAAACCGGGGAGCTGTTTTTT.

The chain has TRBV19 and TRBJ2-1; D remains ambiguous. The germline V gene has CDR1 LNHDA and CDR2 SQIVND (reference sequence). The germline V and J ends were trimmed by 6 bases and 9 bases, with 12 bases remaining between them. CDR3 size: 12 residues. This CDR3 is CASSSTLAEQFF. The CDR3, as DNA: TGTGCCAGTAGCTCAACCTTAGCTGAGCAGTTCTTC. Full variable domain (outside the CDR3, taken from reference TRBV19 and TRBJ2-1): DGGITQSPKYLFRKEGQNVTLSCEQNLNHDAMYWYRQDPGQGLRLIYYSQIVNDFQKGDIAEGYSVSREKKESFPLTVTSAQKNPTAFYLCASSSTLAEQFFGPGTRLTVL.

The CDR3 loop is CASSLRGRLYNEQFF. The DNA of the CDR3 is TGTGCCAGCAGCTTGAGGGGACGATTGTACAATGAGCAGTTCTTC. The chain joins TRBV5-8 to TRBJ2-1; the D call may be TRBD1 or TRBD2 (5 bases each). Germline CDR1 and CDR2: SGHTS and YDEGEE. This CDR3 has 15 amino acids. V was shortened by 1 base and J by 4 bases, with 12 bases between the two germline ends.

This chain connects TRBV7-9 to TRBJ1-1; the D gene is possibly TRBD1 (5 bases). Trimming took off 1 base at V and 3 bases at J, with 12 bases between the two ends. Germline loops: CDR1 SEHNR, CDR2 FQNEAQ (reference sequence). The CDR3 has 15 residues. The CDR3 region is CASSLDVGADTEAFF. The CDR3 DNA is TGTGCCAGCAGCTTAGATGTCGGGGCGGACACTGAAGCTTTCTTT.

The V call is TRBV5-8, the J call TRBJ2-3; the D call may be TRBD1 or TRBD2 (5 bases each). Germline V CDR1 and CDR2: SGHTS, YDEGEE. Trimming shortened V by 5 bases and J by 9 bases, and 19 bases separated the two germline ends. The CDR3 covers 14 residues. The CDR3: CASSKPGPQDTQYF. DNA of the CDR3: TGTGCCAGCAGTAAACCGGGACCTCAGGACACGCAGTATTTT.

CDR3 nucleotides: TGTGCCTGGAGTCGGGGAACTAGCACAGATACGCAGTATTTT. Translating it yields CAWSRGTSTDTQYF. The rearrangement uses TRBV30 and TRBJ2-3; D perhaps matches TRBD2 (5 bases). V was cut by 2 bases and J by 0 bases, with 9 bases left in between. The CDR3 covers 14 residues. From germline, CDR1 is GTSNPN and CDR2 SVGIG (reference sequence).

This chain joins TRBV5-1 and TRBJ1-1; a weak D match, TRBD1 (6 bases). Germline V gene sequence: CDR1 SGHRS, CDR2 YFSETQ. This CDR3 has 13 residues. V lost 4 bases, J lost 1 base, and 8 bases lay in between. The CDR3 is CASSTQGNTEAFF. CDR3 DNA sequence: TGCGCCAGCAGCACACAGGGGAACACTGAAGCTTTCTTT. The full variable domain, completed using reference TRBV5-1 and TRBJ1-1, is KAGVTQTPRYLIKTRGQQVTLSCSPISGHRSVSWYQQTPGQGLQFLFEYFSETQRNKGNFPGRFSGRQFSNSRSEMNVSTLELGDSALYLCASSTQGNTEAFFGQGTRLTVV.

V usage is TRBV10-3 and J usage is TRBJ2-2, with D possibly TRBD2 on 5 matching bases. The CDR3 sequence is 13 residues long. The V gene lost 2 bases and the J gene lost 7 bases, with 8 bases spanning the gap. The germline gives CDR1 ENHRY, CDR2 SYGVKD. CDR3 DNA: TGTGCCATCAGTGAGGGAGGCTTCGGGGAGCTGTTTTTT. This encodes CAISEGGFGELFF.

The DNA of the CDR3 is TGTGCCAGCAGCGGAACCGGGACAGTGGAAAAACTGTTTTTT. Translating gives CASSGTGTVEKLFF. The chain carries TRBV9 and TRBJ1-4; TRBD1 matches at 7 bases. The CDR3 has 14 amino acids. With V trimmed by 3 bases and J by 8 bases, 7 bases remained unmatched. Germline-derived CDR1 and CDR2 are SGDLS and YYNGEE.

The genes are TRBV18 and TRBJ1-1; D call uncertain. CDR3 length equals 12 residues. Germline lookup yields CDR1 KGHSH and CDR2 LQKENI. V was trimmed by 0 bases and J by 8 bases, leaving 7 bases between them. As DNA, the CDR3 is TGTGCCAGCTCACCACCGGTAGGAGAAGCTTTCTTT. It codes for CASSPPVGEAFF.

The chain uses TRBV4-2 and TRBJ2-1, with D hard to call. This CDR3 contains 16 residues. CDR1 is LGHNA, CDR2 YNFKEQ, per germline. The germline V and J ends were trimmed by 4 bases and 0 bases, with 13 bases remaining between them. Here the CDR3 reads CASSLVSVSSYNEQFF. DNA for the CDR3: TGTGCCAGCAGCCTCGTTTCGGTGAGCTCCTACAATGAGCAGTTCTTC.